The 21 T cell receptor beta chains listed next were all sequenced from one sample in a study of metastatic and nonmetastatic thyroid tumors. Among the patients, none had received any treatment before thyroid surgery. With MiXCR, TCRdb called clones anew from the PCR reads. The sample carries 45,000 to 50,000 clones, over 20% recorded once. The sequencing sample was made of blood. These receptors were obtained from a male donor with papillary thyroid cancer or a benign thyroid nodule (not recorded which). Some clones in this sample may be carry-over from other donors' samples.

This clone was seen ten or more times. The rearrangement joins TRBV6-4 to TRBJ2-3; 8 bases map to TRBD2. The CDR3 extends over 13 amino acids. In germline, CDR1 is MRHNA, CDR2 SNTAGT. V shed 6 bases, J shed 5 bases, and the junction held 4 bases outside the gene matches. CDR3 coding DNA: TGTGCCAGCAGCGGGGGGGCTGAAGATACGCAGTATTTT. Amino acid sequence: CASSGGAEDTQYF.

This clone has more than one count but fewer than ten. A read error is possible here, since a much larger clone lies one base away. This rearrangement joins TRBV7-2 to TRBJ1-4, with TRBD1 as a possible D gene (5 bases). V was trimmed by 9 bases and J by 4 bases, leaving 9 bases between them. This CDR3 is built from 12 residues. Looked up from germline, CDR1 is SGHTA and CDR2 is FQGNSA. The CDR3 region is CARGAFNEKLFF. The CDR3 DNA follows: TGTGCCAGAGGGGCCTTTAATGAAAAACTGTTTTTT.

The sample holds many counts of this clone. CDR3 region: CASSLPGQGTSTEAFF. CDR3 DNA sequence: TGTGCCAGCAGTTTACCGGGACAGGGGACCAGCACTGAAGCTTTCTTT. The chain combines TRBV2 with TRBJ1-1; 10 bases map to TRBD1. The CDR3 covers 16 residues. Germline values: CDR1 SNHLY, CDR2 FYNNEI. The V and J ends lost 5 bases and 4 bases, in that order; junction bases with no gene match: 10.

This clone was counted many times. CDR3 nucleotides: TGTGCCACCAGTGATATGGACTTCTATGGCTACACCTTC. It yields the protein CATSDMDFYGYTF. V gene TRBV24-1 combines with J gene TRBJ1-2, with D unclear. CDR3 length: 13 residues. Germline values: CDR1 KGHDR, CDR2 SFDVKD. V lost 3 bases, J lost 4 bases, and 8 bases lay in between.

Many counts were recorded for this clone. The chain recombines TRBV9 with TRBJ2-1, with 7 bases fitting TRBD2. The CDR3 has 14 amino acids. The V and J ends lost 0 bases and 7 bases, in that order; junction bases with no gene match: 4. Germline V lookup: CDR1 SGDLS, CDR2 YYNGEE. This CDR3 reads CASSVVGGSNEQFF. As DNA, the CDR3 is TGTGCCAGCAGCGTAGTGGGCGGGAGTAATGAGCAGTTCTTC.

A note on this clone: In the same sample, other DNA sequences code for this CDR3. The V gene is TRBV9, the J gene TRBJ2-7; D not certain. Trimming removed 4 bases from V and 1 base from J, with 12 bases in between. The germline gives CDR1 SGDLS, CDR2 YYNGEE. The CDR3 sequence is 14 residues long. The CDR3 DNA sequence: TGTGCCAGCAGCCCCCGCGCGAATTCCTACGAGCAGTACTTC. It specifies CASSPRANSYEQYF.

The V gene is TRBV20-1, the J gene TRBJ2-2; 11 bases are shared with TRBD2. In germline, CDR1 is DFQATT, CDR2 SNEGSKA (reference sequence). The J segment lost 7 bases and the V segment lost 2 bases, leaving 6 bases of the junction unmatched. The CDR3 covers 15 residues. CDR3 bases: TGCAGTGCTAGACCTAGCGGGAGGCTTAGCGGGGAGCTGTTTTTT. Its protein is CSARPSGRLSGELFF.

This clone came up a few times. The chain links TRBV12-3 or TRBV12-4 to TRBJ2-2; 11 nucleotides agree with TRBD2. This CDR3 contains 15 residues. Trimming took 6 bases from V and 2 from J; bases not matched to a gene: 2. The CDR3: CASRGTSGNTGELFF. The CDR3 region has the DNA TGTGCCAGCAGGGGGACTAGCGGAAACACCGGGGAGCTGTTTTTT.

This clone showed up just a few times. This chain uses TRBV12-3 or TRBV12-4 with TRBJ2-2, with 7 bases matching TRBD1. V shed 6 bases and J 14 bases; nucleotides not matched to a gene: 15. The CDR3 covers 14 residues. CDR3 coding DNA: TGTGCCAGCAGATTGACAGGGAACACCGGGAATCTGTTTTTT. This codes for CASRLTGNTGNLFF.

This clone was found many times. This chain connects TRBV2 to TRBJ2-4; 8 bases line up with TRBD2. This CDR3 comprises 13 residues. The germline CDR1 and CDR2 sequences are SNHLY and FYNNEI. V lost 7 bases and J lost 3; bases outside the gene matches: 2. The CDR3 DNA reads TGTGCCAGCACAAGCGGGGGCAAAAACATTCAGTACTTC. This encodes CASTSGGKNIQYF. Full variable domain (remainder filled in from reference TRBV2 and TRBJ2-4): EPEVTQTPSHQVTQMGQEVILRCVPISNHLYFYWYRQILGQKVEFLVSFYNNEISEKSEIFDDQFSVERPDGSNFTLKIRSTKLEDSAMYFCASTSGGKNIQYFGAGTRLSVL.

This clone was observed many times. This CDR3 reads CASSYVADTYEQYF. CDR3 in DNA: TGTGCCAGCAGTTACGTGGCGGACACCTACGAGCAGTACTTC. This sequence joins TRBV6-6 and TRBJ2-7; the D gene is possibly TRBD1 (5 bases). The length of the CDR3 is 14 residues. V was trimmed by 2 bases and J by 2 bases, leaving 10 bases between them. Germline CDR1 reads MNHNY; CDR2 reads SVGAGI (reference sequence).

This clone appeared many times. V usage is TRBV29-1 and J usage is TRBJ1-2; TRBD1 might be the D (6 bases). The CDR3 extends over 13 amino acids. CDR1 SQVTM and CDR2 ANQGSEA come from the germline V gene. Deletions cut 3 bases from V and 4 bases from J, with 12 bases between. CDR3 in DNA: TGCAGCGTTGATTCTGGGGGCGGCTATGGCTACACCTTC. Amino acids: CSVDSGGGYGYTF.

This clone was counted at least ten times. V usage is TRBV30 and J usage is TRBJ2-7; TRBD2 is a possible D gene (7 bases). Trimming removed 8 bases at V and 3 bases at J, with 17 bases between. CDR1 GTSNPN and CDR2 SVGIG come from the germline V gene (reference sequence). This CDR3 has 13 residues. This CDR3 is CAGGGGPFYEQYF. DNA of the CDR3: TGTGCCGGGGGGGGCGGGCCTTTCTACGAGCAGTACTTC.

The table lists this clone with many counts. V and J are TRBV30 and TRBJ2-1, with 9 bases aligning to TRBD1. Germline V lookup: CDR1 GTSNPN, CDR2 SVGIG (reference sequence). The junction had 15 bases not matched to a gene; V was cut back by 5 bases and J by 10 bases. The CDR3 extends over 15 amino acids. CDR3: CAWGGRDRAEWEQFF. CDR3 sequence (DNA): TGTGCCTGGGGGGGAAGGGACAGGGCCGAGTGGGAGCAGTTCTTC.

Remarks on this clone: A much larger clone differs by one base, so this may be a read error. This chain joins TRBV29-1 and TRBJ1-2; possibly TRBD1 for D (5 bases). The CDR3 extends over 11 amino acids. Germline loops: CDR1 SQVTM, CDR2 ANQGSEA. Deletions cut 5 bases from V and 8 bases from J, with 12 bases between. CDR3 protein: CSVRGGVGYTF. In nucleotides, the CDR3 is TGCAGCGTTCGGGGAGGGGTAGGCTACACCTTC.

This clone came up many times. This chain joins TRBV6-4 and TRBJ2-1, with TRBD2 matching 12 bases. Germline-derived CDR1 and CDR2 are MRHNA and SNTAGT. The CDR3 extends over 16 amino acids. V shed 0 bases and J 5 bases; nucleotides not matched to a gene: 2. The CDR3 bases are TGTGCCAGCAGTGACTCGACTAGCGGGGGACACAATGAGCAGTTCTTC. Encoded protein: CASSDSTSGGHNEQFF.

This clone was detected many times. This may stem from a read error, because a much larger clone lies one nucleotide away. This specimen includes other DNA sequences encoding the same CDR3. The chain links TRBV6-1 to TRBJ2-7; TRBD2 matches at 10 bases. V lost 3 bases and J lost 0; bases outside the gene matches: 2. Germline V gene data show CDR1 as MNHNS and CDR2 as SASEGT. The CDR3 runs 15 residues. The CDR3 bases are TGTGCCAGCAGTGAGGCTAGCGGGAGCTCCTACGAGCAGTACTTC. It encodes CASSEASGSSYEQYF.

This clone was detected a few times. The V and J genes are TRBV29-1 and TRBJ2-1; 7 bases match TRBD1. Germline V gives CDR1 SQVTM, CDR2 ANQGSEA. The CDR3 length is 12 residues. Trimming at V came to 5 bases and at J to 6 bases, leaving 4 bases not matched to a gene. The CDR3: CSVRAGGNEQFF. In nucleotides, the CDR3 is TGCAGCGTTCGAGCAGGGGGCAATGAGCAGTTCTTC.

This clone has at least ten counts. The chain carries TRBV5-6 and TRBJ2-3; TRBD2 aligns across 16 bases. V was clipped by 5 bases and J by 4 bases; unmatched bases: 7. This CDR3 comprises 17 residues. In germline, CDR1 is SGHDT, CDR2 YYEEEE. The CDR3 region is CASRWGLAGGPPDTQYF. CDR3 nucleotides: TGTGCCAGCAGGTGGGGACTAGCGGGGGGGCCCCCAGATACGCAGTATTTT.

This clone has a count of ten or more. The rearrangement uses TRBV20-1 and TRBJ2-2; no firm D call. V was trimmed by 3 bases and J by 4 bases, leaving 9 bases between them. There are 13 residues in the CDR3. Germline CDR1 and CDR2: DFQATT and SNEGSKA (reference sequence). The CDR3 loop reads CSASARITGELFF. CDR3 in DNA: TGCAGTGCTAGTGCCAGAATCACCGGGGAGCTGTTTTTT.

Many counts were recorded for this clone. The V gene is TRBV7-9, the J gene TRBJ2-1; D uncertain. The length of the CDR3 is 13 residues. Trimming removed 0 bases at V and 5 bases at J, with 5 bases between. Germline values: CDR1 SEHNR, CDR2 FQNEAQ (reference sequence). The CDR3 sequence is CASSLALHNEQFF. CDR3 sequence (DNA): TGTGCCAGCAGCTTAGCTCTCCACAATGAGCAGTTCTTC. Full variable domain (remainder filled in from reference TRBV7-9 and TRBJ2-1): DTGVSQNPRHKITKRGQNVTFRCDPISEHNRLYWYRQTLGQGPEFLTYFQNEAQLEKSRLLSDRFSAERPKGSFSTLEIQRTEQGDSAMYLCASSLALHNEQFFGPGTRLTVL.